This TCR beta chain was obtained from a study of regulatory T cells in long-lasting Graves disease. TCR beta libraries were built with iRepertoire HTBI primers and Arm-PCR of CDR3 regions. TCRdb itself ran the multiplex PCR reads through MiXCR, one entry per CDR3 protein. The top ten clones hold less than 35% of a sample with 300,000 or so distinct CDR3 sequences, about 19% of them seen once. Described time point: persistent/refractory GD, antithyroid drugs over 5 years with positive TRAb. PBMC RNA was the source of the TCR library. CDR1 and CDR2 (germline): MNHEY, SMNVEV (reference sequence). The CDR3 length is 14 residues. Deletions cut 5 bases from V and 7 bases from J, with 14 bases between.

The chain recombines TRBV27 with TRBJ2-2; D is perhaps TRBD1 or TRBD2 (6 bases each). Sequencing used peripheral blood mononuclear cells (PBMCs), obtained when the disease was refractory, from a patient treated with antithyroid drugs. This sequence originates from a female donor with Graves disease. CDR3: CASSLGARGGELFF. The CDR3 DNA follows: TGTGCCAGCAGTCTGGGGGCGCGGGGCGGGGAGCTGTTTTTT.